Listed below are T cell receptor beta chains from one sample, sequenced in a study of CD8 T cells in Susac syndrome. Each CDR3 protein is one row after TCRdb ran MiXCR on the immunoSEQ multiplex PCR reads. The table lists about 240,000 distinct CDR3 sequences, less than 96% of them singletons. Sequences were obtained from CD4+ T cells from PBMCs. The receptors originated from a human donor with Susac syndrome. The CDR3 runs from the conserved cysteine through the conserved F or W. The D gene is left open where the match is weak. Size values are once, few and many counts, or a class for expanded clones, and some rows have none.

v_gene,j_gene,abundance,d_gene,CDR3aa,CDR3nt
TRBV3-1,TRBJ2-3,-,-,CASSPDPTWDTQYF,TGTGCCAGCAGCCCAGACCCCACCTGGGATACGCAGTATTTT
TRBV4-1,TRBJ1-1,-,TRBD1,CASSQVGGQGYPEAFF,TGCGCCAGCAGCCAAGTAGGAGGACAGGGATACCCTGAAGCTTTCTTT
TRBV30,TRBJ2-7,once,TRBD1,CAWRPGQGLYEQYF,TGTGCCTGGAGGCCGGGACAGGGTCTCTACGAGCAGTACTTC
TRBV3-1,TRBJ1-1,-,-,CASSQDKSTEAFF,TGTGCCAGCAGCCAAGACAAATCCACTGAAGCTTTCTTT
TRBV12-3/TRBV12-4,TRBJ2-2,-,-,CASSLSHPGELFF,TGTGCCAGCAGTTTAAGTCATCCCGGGGAGCTGTTTTTT
TRBV9,TRBJ2-3,-,-,CASSVVGLTDTQYF,TGTGCCAGCAGCGTAGTAGGTCTCACAGATACGCAGTATTTT
TRBV12-3/TRBV12-4,TRBJ1-2,-,-,CASSLGESAMDYGYTF,TGTGCCAGCTCCTTGGGAGAATCAGCCATGGACTATGGCTACACCTTC
TRBV7-9,TRBJ2-7,-,TRBD1,CASSPGAGQGRVQYF,TGTGCCAGCAGCCCTGGGGCGGGACAGGGTCGTGTGCAGTACTTC
TRBV12-3/TRBV12-4,TRBJ2-7,once,TRBD2,CASNHRSGRPYEQYF,TGTGCCAGCAACCATAGAAGCGGGAGGCCCTACGAGCAGTACTTC
TRBV5-1,TRBJ2-7,-,-,CASSLETLGTYEQYF,TGCGCCAGCAGCTTGGAGACTCTTGGAACCTACGAGCAGTACTTC
TRBV11-3,TRBJ2-2,-,-,CASSPAWRTANTGELFF,TGTGCCAGCAGCCCCGCGTGGCGCACCGCGAACACCGGGGAGCTGTTTTTT
TRBV27,TRBJ2-3,-,-,CASSLGPLGGTDTQYF,TGTGCCAGCAGTTTAGGGCCCTTGGGTGGCACAGATACGCAGTATTTT
TRBV30,TRBJ2-3,-,-,CARGSSDTQYF,TGTGCCCGAGGGTCCTCAGATACGCAGTATTTT
TRBV29-1,TRBJ1-2,-,-,CSVGGQGREFNYGYTF,TGCAGCGTGGGGGGGCAGGGCCGAGAATTTAACTATGGCTACACCTTC
TRBV12-3/TRBV12-4,TRBJ2-7,-,TRBD2,CASSSISGSPYEQYF,TGTGCCAGCAGCTCAATAAGCGGGAGTCCCTACGAGCAGTACTTC
TRBV11-2,TRBJ1-5,-,TRBD1,CASSRDRAGPQHF,TGTGCCAGCAGCCGGGACAGGGCTGGTCCCCAGCATTTT
TRBV7-9,TRBJ2-7,-,TRBD2,CASSSSELAGGPF,TGTGCCAGCAGCTCTAGCGAACTAGCGGGAGGGCCCTTC
TRBV11-2,TRBJ2-3,once,-,CASSHYRDRYTQYF,TGTGCCAGCAGCCACTACCGGGACCGCTATACGCAGTATTTT
TRBV6-1,TRBJ2-3,-,-,CASIWDGRLSTDTQYF,TGTGCCAGCATCTGGGACGGAAGACTTAGCACAGATACGCAGTATTTT
TRBV28,TRBJ1-5,-,-,CASSFIGGDQPQHF,TGTGCCAGCAGTTTTATAGGGGGGGATCAGCCCCAGCATTTT
TRBV12-3/TRBV12-4,TRBJ1-5,-,TRBD1,CASSSTGEGQPQHF,TGTGCCAGCAGTTCTACAGGGGAAGGGCAGCCCCAGCATTTT
TRBV9,TRBJ1-1,-,-,CASSPRGYTEAFF,TGTGCCAGCAGCCCCAGGGGTTACACTGAAGCTTTCTTT
TRBV9,TRBJ2-1,once,-,CASSPFLRENYNEQFF,TGTGCCAGCAGCCCATTCCTCAGGGAGAACTACAATGAGCAGTTCTTC
TRBV7-2,TRBJ1-1,-,-,CASSSPGGLNTEAFF,TGTGCCAGCAGCTCCCCGGGCGGATTGAACACTGAAGCTTTCTTT
TRBV12-3/TRBV12-4,TRBJ2-2,-,-,CASRRLGNRDTGELFF,TGTGCCAGCAGAAGACTAGGAAATCGGGACACCGGGGAGCTGTTTTTT
TRBV2,TRBJ2-4,-,TRBD2,CASSEESGGIQYF,TGTGCCAGCAGTGAAGAGTCGGGGGGCATTCAGTACTTC
TRBV29-1,TRBJ2-7,-,TRBD2,CSAGTRLSYEQYF,TGCAGCGCCGGGACTAGATTATCCTACGAGCAGTACTTC
TRBV29-1,TRBJ1-1,-,-,CSAEGVQAFF,TGCAGCGCCGAGGGCGTTCAAGCTTTCTTT
TRBV5-1,TRBJ2-4,-,-,CASSSTQVVGIQYF,TGCGCCAGCAGCTCCACACAAGTGGTGGGCATTCAGTACTTC
TRBV28,TRBJ1-5,-,TRBD1,CAATGQAPYSNQPQHF,TGTGCCGCCACCGGACAGGCCCCATATAGCAATCAGCCCCAGCATTTT
TRBV28,TRBJ2-7,-,TRBD1,CASSHSRTGGNYEQYF,TGTGCCAGCAGTCATTCCCGGACAGGGGGCAACTACGAGCAGTACTTC
TRBV3-1,TRBJ2-5,-,TRBD2,CASSQDGGRETQYF,TGTGCCAGCAGCCAAGATGGCGGGAGGGAGACCCAGTACTTC
TRBV5-6,TRBJ1-2,-,-,CASTQRAGYTF,TGTGCCAGTACACAGAGGGCTGGCTACACCTTC
TRBV24-1,TRBJ2-1,-,TRBD2,CATSEGTSDYNEQFF,TGTGCCACCAGTGAAGGGACTAGCGATTACAATGAGCAGTTCTTC
TRBV29-1,TRBJ1-5,-,-,CSVQEVPGGQPQHF,TGCAGCGTTCAGGAGGTCCCGGGGGGTCAGCCCCAGCATTTT
TRBV18,TRBJ2-6,-,TRBD1,CASSPLSGQDSGANVLTF,TGTGCCAGCTCACCACTCTCGGGACAGGACTCTGGGGCCAACGTCCTGACTTTC
TRBV25-1,TRBJ2-2,-,-,CASSTNTGELFF,TGTGCCAGCAGCACAAACACCGGGGAGCTGTTTTTT
TRBV21-1,TRBJ1-5,-,-,CASSTNRLGVDNQPQHF,TGTGCCAGCAGCACTAACAGGCTAGGAGTGGACAATCAGCCCCAGCATTTT
TRBV3-1,TRBJ1-2,once,TRBD1,CASSARQGRDGYTF,TGTGCCAGCAGCGCCCGACAGGGGAGAGATGGCTACACCTTC
TRBV7-6,TRBJ2-5,-,-,CASSPTITSTQYF,TGTGCCAGCAGCCCAACGATAACTAGCACCCAGTACTTC
TRBV20-1,TRBJ1-1,-,-,CSAPSHLAFF,TGCAGTGCTCCGAGTCACTTAGCTTTCTTT
TRBV20-1,TRBJ2-3,-,-,CSVIPDTQYF,TGCAGTGTAATCCCTGATACGCAGTATTTT
TRBV20-1,TRBJ2-1,-,-,CSAPGVFFNEQFF,TGCAGTGCGCCGGGAGTCTTCTTCAATGAGCAGTTCTTC
TRBV18,TRBJ2-3,-,TRBD1,CASSPRTGGNTDTQYF,TGTGCCAGCTCACCACGGACAGGGGGAAACACAGATACGCAGTATTTT
TRBV6-5,TRBJ1-1,once,-,CASSYGWARGAFF,TGTGCCAGCAGTTACGGGTGGGCGAGGGGTGCTTTCTTT
TRBV12-3/TRBV12-4,TRBJ2-7,-,-,CASSPTGIGEQYF,TGTGCCAGCAGCCCCACAGGGATAGGCGAGCAGTACTTC
TRBV6-1,TRBJ2-6,-,-,CASSDRDPMFTGANVLTF,TGTGCCAGCAGTGACAGGGATCCTATGTTCACTGGGGCCAACGTCCTGACTTTC
TRBV24-1,TRBJ1-1,-,-,CATNQGSSTEAFF,TGTGCCACCAATCAGGGCAGCAGCACTGAAGCTTTCTTT